The 9 T cell receptor beta chains given below trace back to one sample, sequenced in a study of identical twins. TCRdb re-analysed the 5' RACE reads in MiXCR, keeping a single row per CDR3 protein. This table holds around 680,000 distinct CDR3 sequences, over 8.5% found once. These data also formed part of another study, on yellow fever vaccine responses in identical twins.

The source material was PBMCs. All receptors derive from a woman under 30 in good health.

Ten or more counts support this clonotype. This chain connects TRBV4-1 to TRBJ2-1; D call uncertain. CDR1 is MGHRA and CDR2 is YSYEKL in the germline V gene. The CDR3 totals 19 residues. Trimming pared 0 bases from V and 3 bases from J, leaving 21 bases between. CDR3 amino acids: CASSQDLVAGPWVYNEQFF. CDR3 coding DNA: TGCGCCAGCAGCCAAGATTTGGTCGCCGGGCCGTGGGTCTACAATGAGCAGTTCTTC.

This clonotype was observed a few times. This rearrangement joins TRBV20-1 to TRBJ1-1, with 8 bases aligning to TRBD1. V was clipped by 0 bases and J by 2 bases; unmatched bases: 5. Germline values: CDR1 DFQATT, CDR2 SNEGSKA (reference sequence). The CDR3 sequence is 15 residues long. CDR3 amino acids: CSARDQGAVNTEAFF. The CDR3 DNA reads TGCAGTGCTAGAGATCAGGGGGCAGTAAACACTGAAGCTTTCTTT.

This clonotype was detected only a few times. The gene calls are TRBV6-1 and TRBJ2-7, with 9 bases identical to TRBD2. The V gene's germline CDR1 is MNHNS and CDR2 SASEGT. CDR3 length: 14 residues. V lost 8 bases, J lost 4 bases, and 9 bases stayed unmatched. CDR3 residues: CASSSRGGVYEQYF. CDR3 nucleotides: TGTGCCAGCTCCAGCCGCGGGGGGGTATACGAGCAGTACTTC.

Here the CDR3 reads CASSPRDRGHNSPLHF. CDR3 DNA sequence: TGTGCCAGCAGCCCTAGGGACAGGGGACATAATTCACCCCTCCACTTT. The chain couples TRBV11-2 to TRBJ1-6, with 10 bases matching TRBD1. Losses at the gene ends were 5 bases for V and 5 bases for J; bases not matched to a gene: 6. This CDR3 comprises 16 residues. Germline V gene lookup returns CDR1 SGHAT and CDR2 FQNNGV. Variable domain in full (rest from reference TRBV11-2 and TRBJ1-6): EAGVAQSPRYKIIEKRQSVAFWCNPISGHATLYWYQQILGQGPKLLIQFQNNGVVDDSQLPKDRFSAERLKGVDSTLKIQPAKLEDSAVYLCASSPRDRGHNSPLHFGNGTRLTVT.

This clonotype has only a few counts. The genes are TRBV14 and TRBJ2-1; D is uncertain. CDR3 length: 14 amino acids. Trimming took 1 base from V and 8 from J, leaving 12 bases between them. Germline values: CDR1 SGHDN, CDR2 FVKESK. The CDR3 DNA reads TGTGCCAGCAGCCAAGCTCTGGGGTTCGATGAGCAGTTCTTC. Amino acids: CASSQALGFDEQFF.

This clonotype has a count of ten or more. The chain combines TRBV12-3 or TRBV12-4 with TRBJ2-5; D might be TRBD2 (6 bases). The CDR3 loop spans 15 amino acids. Trimming removed 6 bases at V and 5 bases at J, with 19 bases between. CDR3 nucleotides: TGTGCCAGCAGGCTCGGGGGTACAATGGGGGAGACCCAGTACTTC. It specifies CASRLGGTMGETQYF.

The chain joins TRBV6-1 to TRBJ1-2; D may be TRBD1 (6 bases). The ends were cut back, 6 bases at V and 2 bases at J, with 10 bases in the middle. Germline CDR1 and CDR2: MNHNS and SASEGT. CDR3 length: 13 amino acids. The CDR3 protein is CASRTTGNYGYTF. In DNA form, the CDR3 reads TGTGCCAGCAGAACTACAGGGAACTATGGCTACACCTTC.

DNA for the CDR3: TGTGCCAGCAGCCCCCGGGGGGCTCCCAACGAGCAGTACTTC. This sequence encodes CASSPRGAPNEQYF. The chain uses TRBV11-2 and TRBJ2-7; tentatively, D is TRBD2 (7 bases). Germline V CDR1 and CDR2: SGHAT, FQNNGV. The length of the CDR3 is 14 residues. V was pared by 5 bases and J by 5 bases, with 16 bases between.

This clonotype has ten or more counts. The genes are TRBV20-1 and TRBJ2-2; TRBD2 might be the D (5 bases). Trimming removed 3 bases at V and 4 bases at J, with 12 bases between. Germline CDR1 reads DFQATT; CDR2 reads SNEGSKA (reference sequence). There are 14 residues in the CDR3. CDR3 loop: CSAREVSPTGELFF. The CDR3 nucleotides are TGCAGTGCTAGGGAGGTATCACCCACCGGGGAGCTGTTTTTT.